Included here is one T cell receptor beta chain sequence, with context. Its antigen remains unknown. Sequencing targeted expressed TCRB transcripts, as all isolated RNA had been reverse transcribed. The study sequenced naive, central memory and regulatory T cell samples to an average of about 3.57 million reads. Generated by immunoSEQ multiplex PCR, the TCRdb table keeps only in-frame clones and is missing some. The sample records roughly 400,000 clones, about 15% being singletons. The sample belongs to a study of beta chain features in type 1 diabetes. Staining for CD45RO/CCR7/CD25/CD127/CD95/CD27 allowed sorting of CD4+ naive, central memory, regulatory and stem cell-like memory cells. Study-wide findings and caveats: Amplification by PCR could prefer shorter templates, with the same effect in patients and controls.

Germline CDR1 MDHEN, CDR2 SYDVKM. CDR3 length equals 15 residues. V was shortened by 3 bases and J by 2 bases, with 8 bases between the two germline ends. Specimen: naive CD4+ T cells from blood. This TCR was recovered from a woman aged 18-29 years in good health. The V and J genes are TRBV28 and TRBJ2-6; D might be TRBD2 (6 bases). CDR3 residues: CASSFRRAGANVLTF. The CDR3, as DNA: TGTGCCAGCAGTTTTAGGAGGGCTGGGGCCAACGTCCTGACTTTC. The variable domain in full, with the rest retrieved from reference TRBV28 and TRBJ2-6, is DVKVTQSSRYLVKRTGEKVFLECVQDMDHENMFWYRQDPGLGLRLIYFSYDVKMKEKGDIPEGYSVSREKKERFSLILESASTNQTSMYLCASSFRRAGANVLTFGAGSRLTVL.